The 28 T cell receptor beta chains presented below share a single source sample, sequenced in a study of cytomegalovirus exposure and HLA in healthy donors. The study ran its PCR with 60 Vbeta and 13 Jbeta primers. The assay was immunoSEQ multiplex PCR, and TCRdb's table has in-frame clones only and misses some. The sample shows about 120,000 clones, 77% of them seen only once. Material for sequencing was PBMCs. Source of these receptors: a man aged 35-49 years in good health and CMV-seropositive.

V and J are TRBV27 and TRBJ1-6, with D uncertain. The V end was cut by 5 bases, the J end by 6 bases, with 8 bases between. The V gene's germline CDR1 is MNHEY and CDR2 SMNVEV (reference sequence). The CDR3 loop spans 13 amino acids. CDR3 in DNA: TGTGCCAGCAGTACGAGAGTTAATTCACCCCTCCACTTT. Encoded protein: CASSTRVNSPLHF.

V is TRBV9 and J is TRBJ2-7; TRBD2 aligns across 10 bases. The V and J ends lost 2 bases and 1 base, in that order; junction bases with no gene match: 3. There are 15 residues in the CDR3. Germline V gene sequence: CDR1 SGDLS, CDR2 YYNGEE. In DNA, the CDR3 is TGTGCCAGCAGCGTGCTAGCGGGGGCTTCCTACGAGCAGTACTTC. Translation: CASSVLAGASYEQYF.

This clone appeared a few times. The chain couples TRBV5-1 to TRBJ2-3; 8 bases align to TRBD1. The V segment lost 5 bases and the J segment 3 bases; nucleotides outside the gene matches: 11. The CDR3 loop spans 16 amino acids. The germline gives CDR1 SGHRS, CDR2 YFSETQ. The chain's CDR3 is CASRYDGQGRTDTQYF. The CDR3 nucleotides are TGCGCCAGCAGGTATGATGGACAGGGAAGGACAGATACGCAGTATTTT.

This clone has only a few counts. The CDR3, as DNA: TGTGCCAGTAGTCGTGGGACAGGGGCTTTCTTT. It yields the protein CASSRGTGAFF. The rearrangement joins TRBV19 to TRBJ1-1; 9 bases match TRBD1. Trimming removed 5 bases from V and 11 bases from J; junction bases left unmatched: 3. Germline assignment: CDR1 LNHDA and CDR2 SQIVND (reference sequence). The CDR3 is 11 residues long.

This sequence joins TRBV11-2 and TRBJ1-6, with TRBD1 as a possible D gene (5 bases). CDR3 length equals 16 residues. CDR1 is SGHAT and CDR2 is FQNNGV in the germline V gene. V lost 1 base, J lost 1 base, and 8 bases lay in between. The CDR3: CASSLVRQSYNSPLHF. The DNA of the CDR3 is TGTGCCAGCAGCTTAGTAAGACAGTCCTATAATTCACCCCTCCACTTT.

The chain carries TRBV4-1 and TRBJ2-7, with 8 bases that match TRBD1. The CDR3 extends over 16 amino acids. Germline V gives CDR1 MGHRA, CDR2 YSYEKL. V was clipped by 0 bases and J by 4 bases; unmatched bases: 8. The CDR3 nucleotides are TGCGCCAGCAGCCAAGAGAGAGGGGGACAGGCTTACGAGCAGTACTTC. Translating it yields CASSQERGGQAYEQYF.

The gene calls are TRBV28 and TRBJ2-5; tentatively, D is TRBD1 (5 bases). The V and J ends lost 5 bases and 4 bases respectively, with 23 bases between them. Germline V CDR1 and CDR2: MDHEN, SYDVKM. The CDR3 totals 17 residues. This CDR3 is CASSRSLGRTPIETQYF. The CDR3 region has the DNA TGTGCCAGCAGTAGATCCCTGGGTAGGACACCCATAGAGACCCAGTACTTC.

Turning to this clone: Additional DNA sequences in this sample encode the identical CDR3. The chain combines TRBV27 with TRBJ1-2; 11 bases are shared with TRBD1. The V segment lost 4 bases and the J segment 7 bases; nucleotides outside the gene matches: 5. This CDR3 has 14 residues. The germline V gene has CDR1 MNHEY and CDR2 SMNVEV (reference sequence). This chain's CDR3 is CASSYGQGASGYTF. The CDR3 nucleotides are TGTGCCAGCAGTTACGGACAGGGGGCGAGTGGCTACACCTTC.

V is TRBV30 and J is TRBJ2-7; 8 bases line up with TRBD1. The trim removed 0 bases at V and 5 bases at J, leaving 12 bases unmatched. The germline CDR1 and CDR2 sequences are GTSNPN and SVGIG (reference sequence). CDR3 length: 16 residues. In DNA, the CDR3 is TGTGCCTGGAGTGTTCAGGCCGGACAGGGCAGGAACGAGCAGTACTTC. Translating gives CAWSVQAGQGRNEQYF.

The chain joins TRBV7-8 to TRBJ2-3; D is undetermined. The CDR3 consists of 15 residues. The germline CDR1 and CDR2 sequences are SGHVS and FQNEAQ. Trimming took off 4 bases at V and 0 bases at J, with 11 bases between the two ends. CDR3 in amino acids: CASSSYRSSTDTQYF. In DNA, the CDR3 is TGTGCCAGCAGCTCGTACCGCAGTAGCACAGATACGCAGTATTTT.

The genes are TRBV2 and TRBJ1-5; 8 bases align to TRBD1. Unmatched junction bases numbered 11, after V lost 10 bases and J lost 6 bases. There are 14 residues in the CDR3. The germline CDR1 and CDR2 sequences are SNHLY and FYNNEI. CDR3 residues: CAIATGVVGQPQHF. Written as DNA, the CDR3 is TGTGCCATCGCGACAGGGGTGGTCGGTCAGCCCCAGCATTTT.

As to this clone: Distinct nucleotide sequences in the sample also encode this CDR3. The chain joins TRBV2 to TRBJ1-5, with 9 bases aligning to TRBD1. Germline CDR1 is SNHLY and CDR2 is FYNNEI. V lost 0 bases, J lost 4 bases, and 1 base stayed unmatched. The CDR3 loop spans 15 amino acids. The CDR3 DNA reads as TGTGCCAGCAGTGAAGCGGGGACAGGGAATCAGCCCCAGCATTTT. Its translation: CASSEAGTGNQPQHF. Together with reference TRBV2 and TRBJ1-5, the CDR3 gives the full variable domain: EPEVTQTPSHQVTQMGQEVILRCVPISNHLYFYWYRQILGQKVEFLVSFYNNEISEKSEIFDDQFSVERPDGSNFTLKIRSTKLEDSAMYFCASSEAGTGNQPQHFGDGTRLSIL.

CDR3 in DNA: TGTGCCAGCAGTACTCTTGTGGATAGCGGAAACTACGAGCAGTACTTC. It encodes CASSTLVDSGNYEQYF. V is TRBV28 and J is TRBJ2-7; tentatively, D is TRBD2 (6 bases). The CDR3 sequence is 16 residues long. Trimming removed 5 bases at V and 3 bases at J, with 20 bases between. Germline V gene lookup returns CDR1 MDHEN and CDR2 SYDVKM.

The rearrangement links TRBV4-3 to TRBJ1-2; unclear D gene. Germline CDR1 LGHNA, CDR2 YSLEER. Between the trimmed V and J ends, which lost 0 bases and 2 bases, there was a span of 10 bases. The CDR3 covers 15 residues. In DNA, the CDR3 is TGCGCCAGCAGCCAAGAAAGACACGGAAACTATGGCTACACCTTC. As protein: CASSQERHGNYGYTF.

V is TRBV4-3 and J is TRBJ2-4; TRBD2 agrees at 7 bases. Germline-derived CDR1 and CDR2 are LGHNA and YSLEER. The V segment lost 0 bases and the J segment 4 bases; nucleotides outside the gene matches: 9. CDR3 length: 17 residues. The CDR3 loop reads CASSQEPPGLSKNIQYF. CDR3 DNA sequence: TGCGCCAGCAGCCAAGAGCCGCCGGGACTATCGAAAAACATTCAGTACTTC.

There are a few counts of this clone. The DNA of the CDR3 is TGTGCCAGCAGCTTGGAAGGGACAGACAACACCGGGGAGCTGTTTTTT. Translating it yields CASSLEGTDNTGELFF. The chain employs TRBV11-3 and TRBJ2-2; TRBD1 matches at 7 bases. The CDR3 spans 16 residues. Unmatched junction bases numbered 6, after V lost 3 bases and J lost 2 bases. CDR1 is SGHNT and CDR2 is YENEEA in the germline V gene.

The genes are TRBV28 and TRBJ2-5, with D perhaps matching TRBD2 (6 bases). The CDR3 is 14 residues long. CDR1 is MDHEN, CDR2 SYDVKM, per germline. V lost 2 bases and J lost 5, with 12 bases in between. The CDR3 DNA reads TGTGCCAGCAGTTTAGGAGGGCGCGTTGAGACCCAGTACTTC. This codes for CASSLGGRVETQYF.

The count of this clone is one. Other DNA variants within this sample encode the same CDR3. The V call is TRBV11-3, the J call TRBJ2-3; possibly TRBD1 for D (6 bases). The CDR3 runs 14 residues. CDR1 is SGHNT, CDR2 YENEEA, per germline. Trimming cost V 1 base and J 1 base, with 6 bases left between them. The CDR3 bases are TGTGCCAGCAGCTTAGGGACAGGCACAGATACGCAGTATTTT. Its protein product is CASSLGTGTDTQYF.

The chain is built from TRBV11-2 and TRBJ2-3, with 7 bases that match TRBD2. The CDR3 totals 14 residues. Germline loops: CDR1 SGHAT, CDR2 FQNNGV. V lost 5 bases and J lost 2; bases outside the gene matches: 4. The CDR3 region is CASSRSGVTDTQYF. The CDR3 DNA reads as TGTGCCAGCAGCCGAAGCGGGGTCACAGATACGCAGTATTTT.

This clone turned up a few times. The chain is built from TRBV6-1 and TRBJ2-7, with D perhaps matching TRBD1 (7 bases). The length of the CDR3 is 15 residues. Germline CDR1 MNHNS, CDR2 SASEGT. V lost 2 bases to trimming and J lost 6 bases, with 17 bases between them. CDR3 in DNA: TGTGCCAGCAGTGAATCTATGCGACAGGGAGGCGAGCAGTACTTC. Translation: CASSESMRQGGEQYF.

The table lists this clone with a few counts. The chain combines TRBV7-9 with TRBJ1-3, with TRBD1 as a possible D gene (5 bases). Deletions cut 4 bases from V and 3 bases from J, with 16 bases between. Per the germline V gene, CDR1 is SEHNR and CDR2 is FQNEAQ (reference sequence). This CDR3 contains 16 residues. In DNA, the CDR3 is TGTGCCAGCAGCTCAGTTGGCAGGGACTTTGGAAACACCATATATTTT. Its translation: CASSSVGRDFGNTIYF. Complete variable domain (other parts from reference TRBV7-9 and TRBJ1-3): DTGVSQNPRHKITKRGQNVTFRCDPISEHNRLYWYRQTLGQGPEFLTYFQNEAQLEKSRLLSDRFSAERPKGSFSTLEIQRTEQGDSAMYLCASSSVGRDFGNTIYFGEGSWLTVV.

The chain joins TRBV11-2 to TRBJ1-6; D uncertain. From germline, CDR1 is SGHAT and CDR2 FQNNGV. V lost 2 bases and J 10 bases, leaving 21 bases between the germline ends. The CDR3 is made up of 17 amino acids. CDR3 coding DNA: TGTGCCAGCAGCTTATTATCAGGCGCCAGTTTATGGTCACCCCTCCACTTT. It yields the protein CASSLLSGASLWSPLHF.

The genes are TRBV18 and TRBJ2-5; possible D gene TRBD2, 6 bases. Germline assignment: CDR1 KGHSH and CDR2 LQKENI. The CDR3 sequence is 16 residues long. Trimming shortened V by 0 bases and J by 5 bases, and 16 bases separated the two germline ends. For the CDR3, the DNA is TGTGCCAGCTCACCACCGGAGGGGCTCGTCGGGGAGACCCAGTACTTC. As protein: CASSPPEGLVGETQYF.

This clone was picked up one time. This rearrangement joins TRBV5-8 to TRBJ2-7; D perhaps matches TRBD1 (5 bases). The germline V and J ends were trimmed by 6 bases and 3 bases, with 13 bases remaining between them. In germline, CDR1 is SGHTS, CDR2 YDEGEE. CDR3 length: 13 residues. CDR3 sequence: CASTLPDSYEQYF. CDR3 nucleotide sequence: TGTGCCAGCACCCTCCCTGACAGCTACGAGCAGTACTTC. Full variable domain (outside the CDR3, taken from reference TRBV5-8 and TRBJ2-7): EAGVTQSPTHLIKTRGQQATLRCSPISGHTSVYWYQQALGLGLQFLLWYDEGEERNRGNFPPRFSGRQFPNYSSELNVNALELEDSALYLCASTLPDSYEQYFGPGTRLTVT.

The sample holds one count of this clone. The chain joins TRBV28 to TRBJ1-2; maybe TRBD1 (6 bases). Germline V lookup: CDR1 MDHEN, CDR2 SYDVKM. CDR3 length: 15 residues. V lost 3 bases and J lost 2, with 13 bases in between. DNA of the CDR3: TGTGCCAGCAGTTTTAGCAGGGGCCTAAACTATGGCTACACCTTC. Encoded protein: CASSFSRGLNYGYTF.

The V call is TRBV5-4, the J call TRBJ2-3; 9 bases are a match to TRBD2. With V trimmed by 4 bases and J by 6 bases, 9 bases remained unmatched. Germline V CDR1 and CDR2: SGHNT, YYREEE (reference sequence). The CDR3 has 15 residues. The DNA of the CDR3 is TGTGCCAGCAGCCCCCGGCGGGGGGGCCTTGATACGCAGTATTTT. Its translation is CASSPRRGGLDTQYF.

This clone has just a few counts. The gene calls are TRBV6-5 and TRBJ1-2; no definite D call. Germline V gene data show CDR1 as MNHEY and CDR2 as SVGAGI. Trimming removed 6 bases at V and 5 bases at J, with 10 bases between. This CDR3 spans 12 amino acids. CDR3 DNA sequence: TGTGCCAGCAGAACGGGAAGATATGGCTACACCTTC. This sequence encodes CASRTGRYGYTF.

A few counts support this clone. This chain joins TRBV9 and TRBJ2-3; possible D gene TRBD1, 5 bases. The CDR3 is 16 residues long. Germline V gives CDR1 SGDLS, CDR2 YYNGEE. Trimming took 1 base from V and 3 from J, leaving 15 bases between them. CDR3 protein: CASSVWGTGETDTQYF. CDR3 DNA: TGTGCCAGCAGCGTATGGGGCACAGGCGAAACAGATACGCAGTATTTT.